This TCR beta chain derives from a study of CD8 T cells in ankylosing spondylitis (dated by TCRdb to about 2017). Broadly, across the study: T cell receptor beta repertoires were profiled in healthy donors and ankylosing spondylitis patients so that disease-linked TCR variants could be found. In total, the full study cohort was made up of some 110 healthy donors and 25 to 30 ankylosing spondylitis patients. Peripheral blood was sampled, and synovial fluid was additionally collected from ankylosing spondylitis patients.

The germline V gene (reference sequence) yields DFQATT for CDR1 and SNEGSKA for CDR2. V lost 1 base and J lost 2 bases, and the count of bases not matched to a germline gene is 7. The CDR3 sequence holds 15 residues, the cysteine and phenylalanine included. Only the CDR3 region is kept as DNA, spanning 45 bases read in frame from base 1. The run used an Illumina HiSeq 2500. Quantitative 5'-RACE with molecular barcodes was used to prepare TCR beta libraries. In the original analysis: Disease-linked TCR variants were identified with a new computational method built on a probabilistic model of VDJ rearrangement. TCRdb passed the public sequencing reads through fastp at Q25 and MiXCR, retaining productive beta sequences. Identical CDR3 protein sequences are pooled into one entry, listed with their most common genes and DNA. None of the V and J calls come from the authors' own analysis; TCRdb made them. This sample lists about 350,000 distinct CDR3 sequences; about 20% were detected once. Clones ranked in the top ten supply around 13% of the sample.

As concerns this clonotype: The antigen it binds to is not known. Qualities for individual bases were not recorded, and no much larger clone is one base off.

What the study reported, not specific to this receptor: The disease-linked clones showed a CD8+ phenotype and occurred at relatively low frequencies in peripheral blood. A TCR beta motif of several highly homologous amino acid variants appeared characteristic of blood from ankylosing spondylitis patients. The disease-linked clones were reported as significantly enriched in matched synovial fluid samples from ankylosing spondylitis patients. Some motif variants had previously been reported in the synovial fluid and blood of reactive arthritis patients, which suggests shared mechanisms of disease initiation.

This TCR was sampled from a male donor with ankylosing spondylitis or in good health (not recorded which). The sequenced sample was blood, either unsorted or a sorted T cell fraction (not recorded which). Recombination linked TRBV20-1 to TRBJ2-5; the central 7 bases match TRBD2. Here is the DNA: TGCAGTGCTAGAGGCCCAGCGGGGCTGCAAGAGACCCAGTACTTC. The translation is CSARGPAGLQETQYF.